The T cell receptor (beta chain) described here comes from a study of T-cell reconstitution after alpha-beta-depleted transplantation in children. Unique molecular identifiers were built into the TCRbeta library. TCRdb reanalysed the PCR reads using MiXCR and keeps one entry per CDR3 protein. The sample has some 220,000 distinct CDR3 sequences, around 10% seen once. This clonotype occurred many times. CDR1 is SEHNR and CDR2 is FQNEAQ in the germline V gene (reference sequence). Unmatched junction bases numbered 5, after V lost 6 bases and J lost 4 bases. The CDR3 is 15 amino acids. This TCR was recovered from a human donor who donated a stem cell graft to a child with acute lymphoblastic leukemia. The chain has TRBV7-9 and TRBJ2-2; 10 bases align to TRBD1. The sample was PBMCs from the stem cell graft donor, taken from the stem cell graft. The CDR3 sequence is CASSLDRGFTGELFF. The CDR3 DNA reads TGTGCCAGCAGTTTGGACAGGGGGTTCACCGGGGAGCTGTTTTTT.